The 30 T cell receptor beta chains given below trace back to one sample, sequenced in a study of blood T cell repertoires in COVID-19. Profiled with immunoSEQ multiplex PCR; TCRdb holds only in-frame clones, not every one. In the table there are about 200,000 clones, around 82% of which are singletons. The sample consisted of PBMCs or T cells enriched from blood (not recorded which). These receptors were collected from a woman in her fifties or sixties with acute COVID-19.

The sample holds a few counts of this clone. The V gene is TRBV12-3 or TRBV12-4, the J gene TRBJ2-2; possible D gene TRBD2, 7 bases. Trimming pared 11 bases from V and 0 bases from J, leaving 10 bases between. The CDR3 sequence is 13 residues long. The CDR3 region has the DNA TGTGCCTCGGGGGGCCCGAACACCGGGGAGCTGTTTTTT. Translating gives CASGGPNTGELFF.

This clone was counted a single time. The chain couples TRBV4-3 to TRBJ1-5, with no clear D. This CDR3 is 13 amino acids long. V was cut by 0 bases and J by 6 bases, with 6 bases left in between. CDR1 and CDR2 (germline): LGHNA, YSLEER. The CDR3: CASSQDERQPQHF. The CDR3 nucleotides are TGCGCCAGCAGCCAAGACGAGCGTCAGCCCCAGCATTTT.

The V and J genes are TRBV30 and TRBJ2-3; 12 nucleotides match TRBD2. This CDR3 has 16 residues. With V trimmed by 3 bases and J by 0 bases, 4 bases remained unmatched. Germline assignment: CDR1 GTSNPN and CDR2 SVGIG (reference sequence). The CDR3 sequence is CAWRLAGGLSTDTQYF. CDR3 coding DNA: TGTGCCTGGAGACTAGCGGGAGGACTAAGCACAGATACGCAGTATTTT.

This chain uses TRBV27 with TRBJ2-7, with D perhaps matching TRBD2 (5 bases). There are 13 residues in the CDR3. Per the germline V gene, CDR1 is MNHEY and CDR2 is SMNVEV (reference sequence). V was shortened by 7 bases and J by 7 bases, with 17 bases between the two germline ends. The CDR3 spells CASTKVSTGEQYV. The CDR3 region has the DNA TGTGCCAGCACGAAGGTCTCGACGGGGGAGCAGTACGTC.

The V call is TRBV4-3, the J call TRBJ1-4; 7 bases match TRBD1. CDR1 is LGHNA, CDR2 YSLEER, per germline. The junction had 9 bases not matched to a gene; V was cut back by 0 bases and J by 5 bases. This CDR3 is 17 amino acids long. CDR3 region: CASSQDNWRGRNEKLFF. The CDR3 DNA reads as TGCGCCAGCAGCCAAGATAACTGGAGGGGGCGAAATGAAAAACTGTTTTTT.

The chain joins TRBV4-3 to TRBJ2-7; 7 nucleotides align to TRBD1. The CDR3 loop spans 14 amino acids. The J segment lost 3 bases and the V segment lost 0 bases, leaving 2 bases of the junction unmatched. Germline CDR1 and CDR2: LGHNA and YSLEER. CDR3: CASSQDWTGYEQYF. The CDR3 nucleotides read TGCGCCAGCAGCCAAGATTGGACAGGCTACGAGCAGTACTTC.

The chain recombines TRBV28 with TRBJ1-3; tentative D call: TRBD1 (5 bases). Per germline, CDR1 MDHEN and CDR2 SYDVKM. The CDR3 totals 20 residues. V shed 1 base and J shed 1 base, with 23 bases lying between them. Here the CDR3 DNA reads TGTGCCAGCAGTTTATTACCGTCTTCTCGGCAGGGATTTTCTGGAAACACCATATATTTT. Translation gives CASSLLPSSRQGFSGNTIYF.

The V gene is TRBV9, the J gene TRBJ1-2, with D uncertain. Trimming removed 0 bases from V and 4 bases from J, with 10 bases in between. The CDR3 loop spans 14 amino acids. Per the germline V gene, CDR1 is SGDLS and CDR2 is YYNGEE. CDR3 residues: CASSVVSQSYGYTF. In DNA form, the CDR3 reads TGTGCCAGCAGCGTAGTTAGCCAGAGCTATGGCTACACCTTC.

V gene TRBV7-2 combines with J gene TRBJ1-1, with no clear D. This CDR3 contains 14 residues. Germline V gene lookup returns CDR1 SGHTA and CDR2 FQGNSA. Trimming removed 7 bases from V and 0 bases from J, with 12 bases in between. The CDR3 bases are TGTGCCAGCAACACACCCCTCGTGAACACTGAAGCTTTCTTT. Protein product: CASNTPLVNTEAFF.

This chain's CDR3 is CASSSLAGGPYEQYF. In nucleotides, the CDR3 is TGTGCCAGTAGTTCCCTAGCGGGAGGGCCCTACGAGCAGTACTTC. The J gene is TRBJ2-7, the V gene TRBV19; 12 bases are a match to TRBD2. The CDR3 has 15 amino acids. Unmatched junction bases numbered 4, after V lost 5 bases and J lost 2 bases. Germline loops: CDR1 LNHDA, CDR2 SQIVND (reference sequence).

The CDR3 loop is CATRDRLSALVGYTF. As DNA, the CDR3 is TGTGCCACCCGGGACAGGTTGTCCGCCCTCGTTGGCTACACCTTC. The chain employs TRBV6-5 and TRBJ1-2; 8 bases fit TRBD1. This CDR3 spans 15 amino acids. Germline V lookup: CDR1 MNHEY, CDR2 SVGAGI. The junction had 17 bases not matched to a gene; V was cut back by 10 bases and J by 7 bases.

This chain links TRBV18 with TRBJ2-5, with D possibly matching TRBD1 (5 bases). The CDR3 extends over 11 amino acids. V was pared by 8 bases and J by 5 bases, with 9 bases between. Looked up from germline, CDR1 is KGHSH and CDR2 is LQKENI. The CDR3 DNA reads as TGTGCCAGCCGAAGGGGTGAGACCCAGTACTTC. It yields the protein CASRRGETQYF.

This clone was detected a few times. The chain combines TRBV4-3 with TRBJ2-3; 9 bases align to TRBD2. The CDR3 extends over 14 amino acids. The ends lost 5 bases at V and 5 bases at J; junction bases unmatched: 5. From germline, CDR1 is LGHNA and CDR2 YSLEER. The CDR3 DNA is TGCGCCAGCAGCACGACTAGCGGCATAGATACGCAGTATTTT. This encodes CASSTTSGIDTQYF.

V and J are TRBV9 and TRBJ1-1, with a weak D call TRBD1 (5 bases). CDR1 and CDR2 (germline): SGDLS, YYNGEE. The CDR3 runs to 14 residues. The V and J ends lost 7 bases and 3 bases respectively, with 16 bases between them. The CDR3 reads CASAGPYQDTEAFF. The CDR3 bases are TGTGCCAGCGCGGGGCCATATCAGGACACTGAAGCTTTCTTT.

This chain links TRBV9 with TRBJ2-2; TRBD1 aligns across 12 bases. Germline values: CDR1 SGDLS, CDR2 YYNGEE. J gave up 3 bases and V 6 bases, and 9 bases lay outside the gene matches. The CDR3 consists of 17 residues. CDR3 sequence (DNA): TGTGCCAGCAACTCCGGGACAGGGGGCGGTTACACCGGGGAGCTGTTTTTT. This gives the protein CASNSGTGGGYTGELFF.

This chain links TRBV25-1 with TRBJ1-1; TRBD1 agrees at 7 bases. Losses at the gene ends were 0 bases for V and 0 bases for J; bases not matched to a gene: 4. Germline V gene lookup returns CDR1 MGHDK and CDR2 SYGVNS. The CDR3 spans 16 residues. DNA for the CDR3: TGTGCCAGCAGTGAATATGCAGGGGGGTTGAACACTGAAGCTTTCTTT. It is translated as CASSEYAGGLNTEAFF.

This chain links TRBV6-2 or TRBV6-3 with TRBJ2-3; 8 bases are shared with TRBD2. The CDR3 covers 17 residues. Germline CDR1 MNHEY, CDR2 SVGEGT. V gave up 2 bases and J gave up 3 bases; unmatched junction bases: 10. CDR3 in DNA: TGTGCCAGCAGTTACCAGAGGGGACTAGAAAATACAGATACGCAGTATTTT. Translating it yields CASSYQRGLENTDTQYF.

The chain joins TRBV4-3 to TRBJ2-7; 7 bases agree with TRBD2. J was trimmed by 3 bases and V by 1 base; bases with no gene match: 6. Germline CDR1 reads LGHNA; CDR2 reads YSLEER. The CDR3 length is 15 residues. CDR3 region: CASSQGVAGLYEQYV. The CDR3 nucleotides are TGCGCCAGCAGCCAAGGGGTAGCGGGCCTCTACGAGCAGTACGTC.

The V and J genes are TRBV4-3 and TRBJ1-2, with a tentative D call TRBD1 (5 bases). The V and J ends lost 0 bases and 3 bases respectively, with 14 bases between them. This CDR3 has 16 residues. Germline V gene data show CDR1 as LGHNA and CDR2 as YSLEER. The CDR3 loop reads CASSQEVVETDYGYTF. CDR3 in DNA: TGCGCCAGCAGCCAAGAGGTGGTAGAGACAGACTATGGCTACACCTTC.

The chain is built from TRBV4-2 and TRBJ1-2; a possible D gene is TRBD1 (6 bases). V shed 7 bases and J shed 4 bases, with 19 bases lying between them. This CDR3 has 15 amino acids. The germline CDR1 and CDR2 sequences are LGHNA and YNFKEQ. CDR3 region: CASNGNRVHFYGYTF. CDR3 bases: TGTGCCAGCAATGGGAACAGGGTGCATTTCTATGGCTACACCTTC.

The chain carries TRBV5-5 and TRBJ1-5; 10 positions agree with TRBD1. The trim removed 2 bases at V and 3 bases at J, leaving 8 bases unmatched. There are 17 residues in the CDR3. The germline V gene has CDR1 SGHKS and CDR2 YYEKEE (reference sequence). In DNA form, the CDR3 reads TGTGCCAGCAGCTTAAAGTGGGGACAGGGGAACAATCAGCCCCAGCATTTT. Amino acid sequence: CASSLKWGQGNNQPQHF. Looking up the rest from reference TRBV5-5 and TRBJ1-5 gives the full variable domain: DAGVTQSPTHLIKTRGQQVTLRCSPISGHKSVSWYQQVLGQGPQFIFQYYEKEERGRGNFPDRFSARQFPNYSSELNVNALLLGDSALYLCASSLKWGQGNNQPQHFGDGTRLSIL.

This clone is a singleton in its sample. The chain has TRBV11-3 and TRBJ2-1; 13 bases align to TRBD2. Losses at the gene ends were 5 bases for V and 2 bases for J; bases not matched to a gene: 6. The length of the CDR3 is 17 residues. In germline, CDR1 is SGHNT, CDR2 YENEEA. The CDR3 sequence: CASSPRLAGGPYNEQFF. In DNA form, the CDR3 reads TGTGCCAGCAGCCCCCGACTAGCGGGAGGCCCCTACAATGAGCAGTTCTTC. Using reference TRBV11-3 and TRBJ2-1 for the parts outside the CDR3, the full variable domain is EAGVVQSPRYKIIEKKQPVAFWCNPISGHNTLYWYLQNLGQGPELLIRYENEEAVDDSQLPKDRFSAERLKGVDSTLKIQPAELGDSAVYLCASSPRLAGGPYNEQFFGPGTRLTVL.

This clone came up once. V is TRBV18 and J is TRBJ2-1, with D possibly being TRBD2 (5 bases). The V gene's germline CDR1 is KGHSH and CDR2 LQKENI. The germline V and J ends were trimmed by 3 bases and 6 bases, with 15 bases remaining between them. The CDR3 covers 15 residues. Here the CDR3 reads CASSPRVTTLNEQFF. In DNA, the CDR3 is TGTGCCAGCTCACCGAGGGTTACGACCCTCAATGAGCAGTTCTTC.

The chain is built from TRBV6-2 or TRBV6-3 and TRBJ1-5, with TRBD1 matching 7 bases. The trim removed 5 bases at V and 7 bases at J, leaving 8 bases unmatched. Germline V CDR1 and CDR2: MNHEY, SVGEGT. This CDR3 comprises 14 residues. Here the CDR3 DNA reads TGTGCCAGCAGTCGACAGGGCGGGCAACAGCCCCAGCATTTT. Its protein is CASSRQGGQQPQHF.

The chain combines TRBV7-9 with TRBJ1-5, with 7 bases aligning to TRBD1. CDR3 length: 14 amino acids. V shed 6 bases, J shed 7 bases, and the junction held 9 bases outside the gene matches. Per germline, CDR1 SEHNR and CDR2 FQNEAQ (reference sequence). The CDR3 region has the DNA TGTGCCAGCAGTCCCACAGGGGTCGTCCAGCCCCAGCATTTT. It specifies CASSPTGVVQPQHF.

The table lists this clone with a few counts. The chain recombines TRBV7-9 with TRBJ1-1; possible D gene TRBD1, 6 bases. The germline V and J ends were trimmed by 5 bases and 0 bases, with 10 bases remaining between them. Germline V gives CDR1 SEHNR, CDR2 FQNEAQ (reference sequence). This CDR3 is 14 amino acids long. CDR3 residues: CASSRDTVNTEAFF. The CDR3 nucleotides read TGTGCCAGCAGCCGGGACACCGTGAACACTGAAGCTTTCTTT.

This clone was detected only a few times. The V call is TRBV3-1 (or the pseudogene TRBV3-2), the J call TRBJ1-4; D call uncertain. V was shortened by 3 bases and J by 3 bases, with 8 bases between the two germline ends. The CDR3 has 14 amino acids. Per germline, CDR1 LGHDT and CDR2 YNNKEL (reference sequence). CDR3 residues: CASSQYGANEKLFF. The CDR3 DNA reads as TGTGCCAGCAGCCAGTACGGGGCTAATGAAAAACTGTTTTTT.

This chain's CDR3 is CASSPSSDIPFYGYTF. CDR3 DNA: TGTGCCAGCAGCCCGTCATCGGACATTCCCTTCTATGGCTACACCTTC. The rearrangement uses TRBV11-2 and TRBJ1-2, with a tentative D call TRBD1 (5 bases). The germline V and J ends were trimmed by 5 bases and 4 bases, with 20 bases remaining between them. Germline CDR1 reads SGHAT; CDR2 reads FQNNGV. CDR3 length: 16 amino acids.

This clone was counted a single time. The rearrangement uses TRBV6-2 or TRBV6-3 and TRBJ1-2; TRBD1 might be the D (6 bases). Per the germline V gene, CDR1 is MNHEY and CDR2 is SVGEGT. The CDR3 is made up of 13 amino acids. V dropped 2 bases and J dropped 6 bases, with 10 bases sitting between them. CDR3 DNA: TGTGCCAGCAGTTACGGGACATTAGATGGCTACACCTTC. This sequence encodes CASSYGTLDGYTF.

In DNA, the CDR3 is TGCGCCAGCAGAAGAGACAGCAATTCACCCCTCCACTTT. Protein sequence: CASRRDSNSPLHF. The V call is TRBV10-1, the J call TRBJ1-6, with D tentatively TRBD1 (5 bases). Trimming stripped 6 bases from V and 7 bases from J, with 10 bases between. The germline V gene encodes CDR1 WNHNN and CDR2 SYGVQD (reference sequence). This CDR3 spans 13 amino acids.